Listed here are 30 T cell receptor beta chains from one sample, sequenced in a study of OX40 agonist ivuxolimab in advanced cancers. Some clones are missing from TCRdb's copy, which holds only in-frame ones; the method was immunoSEQ multiplex PCR. Of tens of thousands of clones in the sample, over 80% were seen once. The source was CD4+ or CD8+ T cells sorted from blood, collected in a trial of the OX40 agonist ivuxolimab. The receptor set was obtained from an adult with an advanced solid tumor such as melanoma, head and neck, liver or kidney cancer.

The gene calls are TRBV9 and TRBJ1-2; D gene uncertain. The CDR3 is 14 residues long. V was shortened by 4 bases and J by 0 bases, with 10 bases between the two germline ends. The V gene's germline CDR1 is SGDLS and CDR2 YYNGEE. The CDR3 loop reads CASSPQPANYGYTF. For the CDR3, the DNA is TGTGCCAGCAGCCCTCAACCGGCTAACTATGGCTACACCTTC. Drawing the rest from reference TRBV9 and TRBJ1-2, the complete variable domain is DSGVTQTPKHLITATGQRVTLRCSPRSGDLSVYWYQQSLDQGLQFLIQYYNGEERAKGNILERFSAQQFPDLHSELNLSSLELGDSALYFCASSPQPANYGYTFGSGTRLTVV.

The V call is TRBV30, the J call TRBJ1-1, with 7 bases fitting TRBD1. Germline V gene lookup returns CDR1 GTSNPN and CDR2 SVGIG (reference sequence). This CDR3 contains 15 residues. The J segment lost 1 base and the V segment lost 3 bases, leaving 8 bases of the junction unmatched. CDR3 in amino acids: CAWSRSRGGNTEAFF. CDR3 coding DNA: TGTGCCTGGAGCCGAAGCAGGGGGGGGAACACTGAAGCTTTCTTT. Full variable domain (rest looked up from reference TRBV30 and TRBJ1-1): SQTIHQWPATLVQPVGSPLSLECTVEGTSNPNLYWYRQAAGRGLQLLFYSVGIGQISSEVPQNLSASRPQDRQFILSSKKLLLSDSGFYLCAWSRSRGGNTEAFFGQGTRLTVV.

The rearrangement uses TRBV18 and TRBJ1-4; maybe TRBD1 (5 bases). The ends were cut back, 5 bases at V and 8 bases at J, with 12 bases in the middle. This CDR3 is built from 13 residues. Germline assignment: CDR1 KGHSH and CDR2 LQKENI. The CDR3 loop reads CASSAGLAEKLFF. DNA of the CDR3: TGTGCCAGCTCAGCGGGGCTAGCGGAAAAACTGTTTTTT.

V and J are TRBV7-3 and TRBJ2-5, with D possibly matching TRBD2 (5 bases). With 2 bases removed from V and 4 bases from J, the gap between germline ends came to 8 bases. Germline CDR1 SGHTA, CDR2 FQGTGA. CDR3 size: 13 residues. The CDR3: CASSLVGGETQYF. Here the CDR3 DNA reads TGTGCCAGCAGCTTAGTCGGAGGAGAGACCCAGTACTTC.

The chain recombines TRBV7-2 with TRBJ1-2; the D gene is possibly TRBD1 (5 bases). The V and J ends lost 0 bases and 4 bases respectively, with 21 bases between them. This CDR3 is 18 amino acids long. Per germline, CDR1 SGHTA and CDR2 FQGNSA. The CDR3 is CASSLASFGAAEIYGYTF. The CDR3 nucleotides are TGTGCCAGCAGCTTAGCATCGTTTGGGGCAGCAGAAATCTATGGCTACACCTTC.

This chain connects TRBV5-1 to TRBJ1-4, with D possibly matching TRBD1 (5 bases). This CDR3 has 15 amino acids. V was clipped by 0 bases and J by 5 bases, with 11 bases between them. Germline lookup yields CDR1 SGHRS and CDR2 YFSETQ. This chain's CDR3 is CASSLAGQPNEKLFF. CDR3 nucleotide sequence: TGCGCCAGCAGCTTGGCAGGGCAACCGAATGAAAAACTGTTTTTT.

This clone showed up many times. The rearrangement uses TRBV29-1 and TRBJ1-6; 7 bases agree with TRBD1. CDR3 length equals 13 residues. Germline V gene sequence: CDR1 SQVTM, CDR2 ANQGSEA. V shed 6 bases and J 10 bases; nucleotides not matched to a gene: 9. The CDR3 reads CSVSTGRLSPLHF. The CDR3 nucleotides are TGCAGCGTATCGACAGGGAGGTTGTCACCCCTCCACTTT.

The rearrangement links TRBV25-1 to TRBJ2-1; 11 bases agree with TRBD1. V lost 5 bases and J lost 8; bases outside the gene matches: 8. The CDR3 consists of 15 residues. Per the germline V gene, CDR1 is MGHDK and CDR2 is SYGVNS. The CDR3 nucleotides read TGTGCCAGCAGTTTCACCGGGACAGGGGGTCATGAGCAGTTCTTC. This gives the protein CASSFTGTGGHEQFF.

The chain joins TRBV19 to TRBJ2-7, with D perhaps given as TRBD1 or TRBD2 (5 bases each). Trimming removed 8 bases from V and 3 bases from J, with 20 bases in between. The germline CDR1 and CDR2 sequences are LNHDA and SQIVND (reference sequence). CDR3 length: 15 amino acids. The CDR3 coding sequence is TGTGCCAGTCGACCCCGAGGGACGGCTGGCTACGAGCAGTACTTC. It encodes CASRPRGTAGYEQYF.

The chain has TRBV28 and TRBJ1-2; 10 positions match TRBD1. V shed 6 bases, J shed 4 bases, and the junction held 5 bases outside the gene matches. Looked up from germline, CDR1 is MDHEN and CDR2 is SYDVKM. The CDR3 contains 14 residues. The CDR3 sequence is CASRGTGAFYGYTF. CDR3 nucleotides: TGTGCCAGCAGGGGGACAGGGGCATTCTATGGCTACACCTTC.

This chain links TRBV7-3 with TRBJ2-5; D is uncertain. The CDR3 contains 12 residues. V was clipped by 2 bases and J by 5 bases, with 6 bases between them. The germline gives CDR1 SGHTA, CDR2 FQGTGA. Here the CDR3 reads CASSLVEETQYF. The CDR3 DNA reads TGTGCCAGCAGCTTAGTAGAGGAGACCCAGTACTTC.

This clone was recorded only once. The chain joins TRBV5-5 to TRBJ2-7; a weak D match, TRBD2 (6 bases). V dropped 3 bases and J dropped 2 bases, with 9 bases sitting between them. This CDR3 region has 13 residues. Germline V CDR1 and CDR2: SGHKS, YYEKEE (reference sequence). The CDR3 DNA is TGTGCCAGCAGCTGGCGGGGAACCTACGAGCAGTACTTC. It specifies CASSWRGTYEQYF.

V is TRBV19 and J is TRBJ2-5, with 8 bases matching TRBD2. V trimming: 4 bases; J trimming: 2 bases; junction bases outside the gene matches: 15. CDR1 and CDR2 (germline): LNHDA, SQIVND (reference sequence). The CDR3 spans 18 residues. The CDR3 loop reads CASSKRASGTRKQETQYF. For the CDR3, the DNA is TGTGCCAGTAGTAAAAGAGCTTCCGGGACTAGGAAGCAAGAGACCCAGTACTTC. Full variable domain (missing parts from reference TRBV19 and TRBJ2-5): DGGITQSPKYLFRKEGQNVTLSCEQNLNHDAMYWYRQDPGQGLRLIYYSQIVNDFQKGDIAEGYSVSREKKESFPLTVTSAQKNPTAFYLCASSKRASGTRKQETQYFGPGTRLLVL.

The gene calls are TRBV7-9 and TRBJ2-5, with D possibly being TRBD2 (5 bases). Trimming cost V 2 bases and J 0 bases, with 16 bases left between them. The germline gives CDR1 SEHNR, CDR2 FQNEAQ (reference sequence). The CDR3 is 17 residues long. CDR3 sequence reads: CASSLLSNNGDQETQYF. The DNA for the CDR3 is TGTGCCAGCAGCTTACTATCAAATAACGGGGACCAAGAGACCCAGTACTTC.

This chain joins TRBV7-8 and TRBJ2-1; TRBD1 might be the D (6 bases). V lost 0 bases, J lost 4 bases, and 10 bases lay in between. Germline CDR1 SGHVS, CDR2 FQNEAQ. The CDR3 is made up of 15 amino acids. CDR3 DNA sequence: TGTGCCAGCAGCTTAGCGGGACAAGAATACAATGAGCAGTTCTTC. Translating gives CASSLAGQEYNEQFF.

The chain couples TRBV30 to TRBJ1-5; D unclear. Trimming took off 1 base at V and 4 bases at J, with 8 bases between the two ends. The CDR3 covers 13 residues. Germline V CDR1 and CDR2: GTSNPN, SVGIG (reference sequence). DNA of the CDR3: TGTGCCTGGAGTGCGACCGAGAATCAGCCCCAGCATTTT. Its translation: CAWSATENQPQHF.

The V call is TRBV4-1, the J call TRBJ2-1, with a possible D match to TRBD1 (6 bases). Trimming shortened V by 4 bases and J by 3 bases, and 10 bases separated the two germline ends. Looked up from germline, CDR1 is MGHRA and CDR2 is YSYEKL. The CDR3 consists of 14 residues. The DNA of the CDR3 is TGCGCCAGCAGCCCCTTACAGGGCTACAATGAGCAGTTCTTC. The encoded protein is CASSPLQGYNEQFF.

The chain recombines TRBV29-1 with TRBJ2-1, with D unclear. The V end was cut by 4 bases, the J end by 7 bases, with 14 bases between. Germline V lookup: CDR1 SQVTM, CDR2 ANQGSEA. The CDR3 runs 13 residues. The CDR3 spells CSVAGPELNEQFF. CDR3 in DNA: TGCAGCGTTGCCGGCCCAGAGTTGAATGAGCAGTTCTTC.

This chain joins TRBV5-1 and TRBJ1-6; 7 bases are shared with TRBD1. This CDR3 region has 15 residues. CDR1 SGHRS and CDR2 YFSETQ come from the germline V gene. V gave up 4 bases and J gave up 9 bases; unmatched junction bases: 10. The CDR3 loop reads CASSTLGTEGSPLHF. The DNA of the CDR3 is TGCGCCAGCAGCACGCTCGGGACAGAAGGTTCACCCCTCCACTTT.

V gene TRBV28 combines with J gene TRBJ1-4; 10 bases map to TRBD1. Per the germline V gene, CDR1 is MDHEN and CDR2 is SYDVKM. V was pared by 10 bases and J by 0 bases, with 2 bases of the junction left unmatched. This CDR3 comprises 14 residues. The DNA of the CDR3 is TGTGCCATCGGACAGGGGGCAACTAATGAAAAACTGTTTTTT. Its protein is CAIGQGATNEKLFF.

The chain joins TRBV30 to TRBJ2-1, with a tentative D call TRBD2 (5 bases). CDR1 GTSNPN and CDR2 SVGIG come from the germline V gene (reference sequence). This CDR3 has 12 amino acids. Trimming removed 5 bases from V and 4 bases from J, with 9 bases in between. The chain's CDR3 is CAWDRLYNEQFF. The CDR3 DNA sequence: TGTGCCTGGGACCGACTATACAATGAGCAGTTCTTC.

The chain joins TRBV10-3 to TRBJ2-3, with 9 bases identical to TRBD2. Germline CDR1 reads ENHRY; CDR2 reads SYGVKD. V dropped 3 bases and J dropped 3; count of bases not matched to a gene: 16. There are 19 residues in the CDR3. CDR3 protein: CAISEGLAGYSDVTDTQYF. CDR3 in DNA: TGTGCCATCAGTGAAGGGCTAGCGGGATATTCCGATGTGACAGATACGCAGTATTTT.

The chain employs TRBV6-1 and TRBJ1-3; D unresolved. Between the trimmed V and J ends, which lost 4 bases and 2 bases, there was a span of 6 bases. Germline V gene lookup returns CDR1 MNHNS and CDR2 SASEGT. The length of the CDR3 is 13 residues. Here the CDR3 reads CASSGSAGNTIYF. The CDR3 DNA reads TGTGCCAGCAGTGGGTCGGCTGGAAACACCATATATTTT.

The chain links TRBV21-1 to TRBJ1-2; TRBD1 was called by the table and not checked on the DNA. TRBV21-1 is an annotated pseudogene. The CDR3 is made up of 15 amino acids. DNA of the CDR3: TGTGCCAGCAGCCTTACACAGGGGGCTTACTATGGCTACACCTTC. Its protein is CASSLTQGAYYGYTF.

J is TRBJ1-3 and V is TRBV30; D is perhaps TRBD1 (6 bases). The V end lost 7 bases, the J end lost 1 base, and 8 bases lay between the germline ends. In germline, CDR1 is GTSNPN, CDR2 SVGIG (reference sequence). There are 12 residues in the CDR3. This CDR3 reads CAYTGSGNTIYF. CDR3 in DNA: TGTGCCTACACAGGGTCTGGAAACACCATATATTTT.

The V and J genes are TRBV5-1 and TRBJ2-2, with D possibly being TRBD2 (6 bases). V lost 1 base to trimming and J lost 3 bases, with 10 bases between them. Germline assignment: CDR1 SGHRS and CDR2 YFSETQ. This CDR3 region has 15 residues. CDR3 sequence (DNA): TGCGCCAGCAGCTTGAGCGGGCGGGACACCGGGGAGCTGTTTTTT. It is translated as CASSLSGRDTGELFF.

The CDR3 coding sequence is TGCGCCAGCAGAGTGCCAGTCGGAAGCCTTAACTATGGCTACACCTTC. Its translation is CASRVPVGSLNYGYTF. This sequence joins TRBV10-1 and TRBJ1-2; D gene unclear. CDR3 length equals 16 residues. Germline V CDR1 and CDR2: WNHNN, SYGVQD (reference sequence). V dropped 6 bases and J dropped 1 base, with 18 bases sitting between them.

The chain recombines TRBV4-1 with TRBJ2-2, with TRBD2 matching 9 bases. Unmatched junction bases numbered 8, after V lost 0 bases and J lost 6 bases. This CDR3 is 17 amino acids long. Germline V gene lookup returns CDR1 MGHRA and CDR2 YSYEKL. For the CDR3, the DNA is TGCGCCAGCAGCCAAGAGTTAAGCGGGAGGCGGGCCGGGGAGCTGTTTTTT. It is translated as CASSQELSGRRAGELFF.

V is TRBV5-6 and J is TRBJ1-2; a possible D gene is TRBD1 (6 bases). V dropped 3 bases and J dropped 4 bases, with 16 bases sitting between them. The germline V gene has CDR1 SGHDT and CDR2 YYEEEE. The CDR3 length is 15 residues. The CDR3 protein is CASSSQGFGSYGYTF. The CDR3 DNA follows: TGTGCCAGCAGCTCACAGGGATTTGGGAGCTATGGCTACACCTTC.

The CDR3 nucleotides are TGCGCCAGCAGCTTGGTGGCAGGGATTTTATTCAGAGAAAAACTGTTTTTT. Translated, it gives CASSLVAGILFREKLFF. This chain links TRBV5-1 with TRBJ1-4, with a possible D match to TRBD1 (5 bases). CDR3 length: 17 amino acids. Looked up from germline, CDR1 is SGHRS and CDR2 is YFSETQ. Trimming took off 0 bases at V and 8 bases at J, with 20 bases between the two ends.